These 4 T cell receptor beta chains came from one sample sequenced in a study of OX40 agonist ivuxolimab in advanced cancers. Libraries were prepared by immunoSEQ multiplex PCR; TCRdb keeps only in-frame clonotypes and omits some of them. This table has about 6,100 clones, 60% to 85% appearing once. The sample consisted of CD4+ or CD8+ T cells sorted from blood, taken in a trial of the OX40 agonist ivuxolimab. The receptors stem from an adult with an advanced solid tumor such as melanoma, head and neck, liver or kidney cancer.

With respect to this clone: The same CDR3 also results from other DNA sequences found in this sample. CDR3 in DNA: TGTGCCAGCAGCTTGGGGACAGGGGGCGAACAGCCCCAGCATTTT. Its translation is CASSLGTGGEQPQHF. The chain recombines TRBV5-4 with TRBJ1-5, with 11 nucleotides matching TRBD1. The CDR3 length is 15 residues. The V gene end was trimmed by 0 bases and the J gene end by 7 bases; junction bases not matched to a gene: 3. Germline-derived CDR1 and CDR2 are SGHNT and YYREEE (reference sequence).

The chain joins TRBV18 to TRBJ2-5; D is possibly TRBD2 (5 bases). The J call could be wrong; TRBJ2-7 is a better fit for the DNA end. CDR3 length equals 14 residues. CDR1 is KGHSH and CDR2 is LQKENI in the germline V gene. The CDR3 DNA sequence: TGTGCCAGCTCACCACCCGGCGGGCTATACGAGCAGTACTTC. It translates to CASSPPGGLYEQYF.

The genes are TRBV7-9 and TRBJ2-1; D is perhaps TRBD1 (6 bases). CDR1 is SEHNR and CDR2 is FQNEAQ in the germline V gene (reference sequence). The CDR3 covers 14 residues. V dropped 7 bases and J dropped 3 bases, with 13 bases sitting between them. The chain's CDR3 is CASTILDSYNEQFF. In DNA form, the CDR3 reads TGTGCCAGCACTATTCTGGACAGCTACAATGAGCAGTTCTTC. The complete variable domain, with remaining parts taken from reference TRBV7-9 and TRBJ2-1, reads DTGVSQNPRHKITKRGQNVTFRCDPISEHNRLYWYRQTLGQGPEFLTYFQNEAQLEKSRLLSDRFSAERPKGSFSTLEIQRTEQGDSAMYLCASTILDSYNEQFFGPGTRLTVL.

The chain combines TRBV5-4 with TRBJ2-7, with a weak D call TRBD1 (5 bases). Germline CDR1 SGHNT, CDR2 YYREEE (reference sequence). Trimming removed 0 bases from V and 3 bases from J, with 7 bases in between. This CDR3 has 13 residues. The CDR3 loop is CASSLAQGYEQYF. CDR3 DNA sequence: TGTGCCAGCAGCTTGGCCCAGGGCTACGAGCAGTACTTC.